Shown below are 10 T cell receptor beta chains from a single sample sequenced in a study of cytomegalovirus exposure and HLA in healthy donors. Use of 60 Vbeta and 13 Jbeta primers characterized the PCR. Produced via immunoSEQ multiplex PCR; TCRdb's table is partial and in-frame only. The sample holds 180,000 or so clones, 72% seen once. Sequencing was carried out using PBMCs. These receptors were collected from a human donor in good health.

This clone was seen a single time. The chain employs TRBV15 and TRBJ2-5; 7 bases match TRBD2. The CDR3 is made up of 17 amino acids. The germline V gene encodes CDR1 LNHNV and CDR2 YYDKDF (reference sequence). The V and J ends lost 1 base and 0 bases, in that order; junction bases with no gene match: 8. The CDR3 sequence is CATSRARSGVNQETQYF. The CDR3 DNA reads TGTGCCACCAGCAGAGCTAGGAGCGGGGTAAACCAAGAGACCCAGTACTTC.

In the case of this clone: The junction departs from the called germline gene at one end, perhaps through a read error. The chain combines TRBV7-7 with TRBJ2-5; weak D call: TRBD1 (6 bases). The DNA matches TRBJ2-7 better at its end, which makes the J call doubtful. The CDR3 length is 14 residues. Germline assignment: CDR1 SSHAT and CDR2 FNYEAQ (reference sequence). CDR3 loop: CASSEAPGDYEQYF. The CDR3 DNA reads TGTGCTAGCAGCGAAGCGCCAGGGGACTACGAGCAGTACTTC.

The sample holds one count of this clone. The rearrangement links TRBV11-3 to TRBJ1-4; D not resolved. V was shortened by 2 bases and J by 8 bases, with 9 bases between the two germline ends. Germline V gives CDR1 SGHNT, CDR2 YENEEA. This CDR3 is built from 13 residues. The CDR3 loop reads CASSLNPGEKLFF. CDR3 in DNA: TGTGCCAGCAGCTTAAACCCCGGGGAAAAACTGTTTTTT.

The rearrangement links TRBV5-1 to TRBJ2-7, with D uncertain. This CDR3 contains 16 residues. Germline V gene lookup returns CDR1 SGHRS and CDR2 YFSETQ. V was pared by 1 base and J by 4 bases, with 18 bases between. The CDR3 DNA follows: TGCGCCAGCAGCTTGTCTGGAGCCGATCGAGAGTACGAGCAGTACTTC. Its protein is CASSLSGADREYEQYF.

Notes on this clone: Other DNA sequences in this sample translate to the same CDR3. This sequence joins TRBV7-9 and TRBJ1-2; D perhaps matches TRBD1 (6 bases). The V end lost 1 base, the J end lost 8 bases, and 17 bases lay between the germline ends. The CDR3 spans 15 residues. Germline-derived CDR1 and CDR2 are SEHNR and FQNEAQ (reference sequence). The CDR3 DNA sequence: TGTGCCAGCAGCTTAGAGGGGTCGGCAGGGGACGGCTACACCTTC. Its protein product is CASSLEGSAGDGYTF. The complete variable domain, with remaining parts taken from reference TRBV7-9 and TRBJ1-2, reads DTGVSQNPRHKITKRGQNVTFRCDPISEHNRLYWYRQTLGQGPEFLTYFQNEAQLEKSRLLSDRFSAERPKGSFSTLEIQRTEQGDSAMYLCASSLEGSAGDGYTFGSGTRLTVV.

The CDR3 spells CASSYSRRGGYEQYF. The DNA for the CDR3 is TGTGCCAGCAGTTACTCCCGGAGGGGAGGTTACGAGCAGTACTTC. V and J are TRBV6-5 and TRBJ2-7; TRBD2 might be the D (6 bases). V was shortened by 0 bases and J by 4 bases, with 13 bases between the two germline ends. Germline V lookup: CDR1 MNHEY, CDR2 SVGAGI. This CDR3 has 15 residues.

As for this clone: At the DNA level, this CDR3 is encoded by other sequences in the same sample as well. This rearrangement joins TRBV4-1 to TRBJ2-7; 7 bases agree with TRBD1. Germline loops: CDR1 MGHRA, CDR2 YSYEKL. The CDR3 consists of 14 residues. The ends lost 1 base at V and 0 bases at J; junction bases unmatched: 0. The CDR3 nucleotides read TGCGCCAGCAGCCAAGGACAGGGCTCCTACGAGCAGTACTTC. It encodes CASSQGQGSYEQYF.

The chain employs TRBV30 and TRBJ1-3; 8 bases are shared with TRBD1. With 4 bases clipped from V and 4 bases from J, the junction kept 0 bases outside the gene matches. This CDR3 comprises 12 residues. Germline assignment: CDR1 GTSNPN and CDR2 SVGIG (reference sequence). CDR3 sequence (DNA): TGTGCCTGGACAGGGGGCGGAAACACCATATATTTT. It is translated as CAWTGGGNTIYF.

This clone was found once. The chain joins TRBV7-9 to TRBJ2-1; D not certain. In germline, CDR1 is SEHNR, CDR2 FQNEAQ (reference sequence). The CDR3 covers 13 residues. Trimming took off 5 bases at V and 7 bases at J, with 12 bases between the two ends. The CDR3 here is CASSPYDKNEQFF. CDR3 in DNA: TGTGCCAGCAGCCCCTACGACAAGAATGAGCAGTTCTTC.

The J gene is TRBJ1-1, the V gene TRBV30, with TRBD1 identical over 10 bases. With V trimmed by 3 bases and J by 6 bases, 4 bases remained unmatched. Germline lookup yields CDR1 GTSNPN and CDR2 SVGIG (reference sequence). CDR3 length equals 13 residues. The CDR3 DNA is TGTGCCTGGAGGGGGACAGGGGAGGCTGAAGCTTTCTTT. Protein: CAWRGTGEAEAFF.